A selection of T cell receptor beta chains follows, all from one sample in a study of PD-1 blockade in classical Hodgkin lymphoma. The repertoire was sequenced with immunoSEQ multiplex PCR; TCRdb's copy has only in-frame clones and lacks some. The table records about 97,000 clones, approximately 80% of them present only once. Material: peripheral blood mononuclear cells (PBMCs), obtained at baseline. All receptors come from a human donor with classical Hodgkin lymphoma. The CDR3 runs from the conserved cysteine through the conserved F or W. Fields, in order: J gene, clone size, V gene, D gene, CDR3 DNA, CDR3 protein. The D gene is left open where the match is weak. Clone sizes are given selectively: once, few, many, or a class where the clone is expanded.

J: TRBJ1-5
size: .
V: TRBV19
D: .
DNA: TGTGCCAGTAGCTGGGACATGAGCAATCAGCCCCAGCATTTT
CDR3: CASSWDMSNQPQHF

J: TRBJ1-1
size: .
V: TRBV27
D: TRBD1
DNA: TGTGCCAGCAGTTCATCACAGGGGGCGGAAGCTTTCTTT
CDR3: CASSSSQGAEAFF

J: TRBJ2-7
size: many
V: TRBV6-5
D: TRBD2
DNA: TGTGCCAGCAGTTCGGGACTAGCGGGAGCGTACGAGCAGTACTTC
CDR3: CASSSGLAGAYEQYF

J: TRBJ1-2
size: .
V: TRBV5-1
D: .
DNA: TGCGCCAGCAGCTTGGCCGGGACGAGCTATGGCTACACCTTC
CDR3: CASSLAGTSYGYTF

J: TRBJ2-2
size: .
V: TRBV18
D: .
DNA: TGTGCCAGCTCAGACTCACAGGGCTGGATAGCCGGGGAGCTGTTTTTT
CDR3: CASSDSQGWIAGELFF

J: TRBJ1-2
size: .
V: TRBV5-1
D: .
DNA: TGCGCCAGCACCGCCTGGCCCGGGGGCTATGGCTACACCTTC
CDR3: CASTAWPGGYGYTF

J: TRBJ1-3
size: .
V: TRBV19
D: .
DNA: TGTGCCCCGCCGGGCTCTGGAAACACCATATATTTT
CDR3: CAPPGSGNTIYF

J: TRBJ2-3
size: .
V: TRBV5-6
D: TRBD1
DNA: TGTGCCAGCAGCCCGGACAGGGGCACAGATACGCAGTATTTT
CDR3: CASSPDRGTDTQYF

J: TRBJ1-4
size: .
V: TRBV7-8
D: .
DNA: TGTGCCAGCAGCGGAGGACCTGCAACTAATGAAAAACTGTTTTTT
CDR3: CASSGGPATNEKLFF

J: TRBJ1-4
size: .
V: TRBV11-2
D: .
DNA: TGTGCCAGCACTCCCCGAGGCGGCGGGGGGCGGCATGAAAAACTGTTTTTT
CDR3: CASTPRGGGGRHEKLFF

J: TRBJ2-7
size: .
V: TRBV5-1
D: TRBD2
DNA: TGCGCCAGCAGAGGGTTAGCGGGAGTAGGTGAGCAGTACTTC
CDR3: CASRGLAGVGEQYF

J: TRBJ2-7
size: .
V: TRBV18
D: .
DNA: TGTGCCAGCTCACCCCTAAGCGGGACGACAGGGGAGCAGTACTTC
CDR3: CASSPLSGTTGEQYF

J: TRBJ2-1
size: medium-sized
V: TRBV4-1
D: TRBD2
DNA: TGCGCCAGCAGCCTACCGGGACTAGCGGGGGATGAGCAGTTCTTC
CDR3: CASSLPGLAGDEQFF

J: TRBJ2-4
size: .
V: TRBV18
D: .
DNA: TGTGCCAGCTCAGATGGGGATTTCGCCAAAAACATTCAGTACTTC
CDR3: CASSDGDFAKNIQYF

J: TRBJ2-1
size: .
V: TRBV5-8
D: .
DNA: TGTGCCAGCAGCCCGTTCAGCGAGGAGCAGTTCTTC
CDR3: CASSPFSEEQFF

J: TRBJ2-3
size: .
V: TRBV14
D: .
DNA: TGTGCCAGCAGCCATCGGAGAGATACGCAGTATTTT
CDR3: CASSHRRDTQYF

J: TRBJ2-2
size: .
V: TRBV9
D: .
DNA: TGTGCCAGCAGCGCCGTGGACGGTGGAGGCGGGGAGCTGTTTTTT
CDR3: CASSAVDGGGGELFF

J: TRBJ1-4
size: .
V: TRBV7-6
D: .
DNA: TGTGCCAGCAGCTTAGCTGTGACAGCCGAAGAAAAACTGTTTTTT
CDR3: CASSLAVTAEEKLFF

J: TRBJ1-4
size: .
V: TRBV5-1
D: TRBD1
DNA: TGCGCCAGCAGCGTGGGACAGGGGGCTTTGGAGGAAAAACTGTTTTTT
CDR3: CASSVGQGALEEKLFF

J: TRBJ2-7
size: .
V: TRBV15
D: TRBD1
DNA: TGTGCCACCAGCAGGGCTGGACAGGGGGGTCTATCCTACGAGCAGTACTTC
CDR3: CATSRAGQGGLSYEQYF

J: TRBJ2-2
size: .
V: TRBV19
D: TRBD2
DNA: TGTGCCAGTGTGGGACTAGCGGGACAAAACACCGGGGAGCTGTTTTTT
CDR3: CASVGLAGQNTGELFF

J: TRBJ2-3
size: .
V: TRBV27
D: TRBD2
DNA: TGTGCCAGCAGTTTATTGCCTAGCGGGACGGCCATAGATACGCAGTATTTT
CDR3: CASSLLPSGTAIDTQYF

J: TRBJ1-5
size: .
V: TRBV30
D: .
DNA: TGTGCCTGGGCCGGGGCCTTAGATCAGCCCCAGCATTTT
CDR3: CAWAGALDQPQHF

J: TRBJ1-2
size: .
V: TRBV5-1
D: .
DNA: TGCGCCAGCAGCCCAGAAGGCGGGGGTAAAGGCTACACCTTC
CDR3: CASSPEGGGKGYTF

J: TRBJ1-5
size: few
V: TRBV19
D: .
DNA: TGTGCCAGTAGTATGGGGAGCAGCACGGGTCAGCCCCAGCATTTT
CDR3: CASSMGSSTGQPQHF

J: TRBJ2-3
size: .
V: TRBV25-1
D: TRBD1
DNA: TGTGCCAGCAGTGATCCTACCGACAGGGCGGATACGCAGTATTTT
CDR3: CASSDPTDRADTQYF

J: TRBJ2-7
size: .
V: TRBV7-3
D: .
DNA: TGTGCCAGCAGCTTAAGTCCAGGGGCCTACGAGCAGTACTTC
CDR3: CASSLSPGAYEQYF

J: TRBJ1-5
size: .
V: TRBV19
D: .
DNA: TGTGCCAGTATGCGAGGGGGCAATCAGCCCCAGCATTTT
CDR3: CASMRGGNQPQHF

J: TRBJ1-5
size: .
V: TRBV19
D: .
DNA: TGTGCCAGTCCCCATCCGGGGGGAGTTAGCAATCAGCCCCAGCATTTT
CDR3: CASPHPGGVSNQPQHF

J: TRBJ2-7
size: .
V: TRBV5-1
D: TRBD1
DNA: TGCGCCAGCAGCGGGGCAGGACAGGGACCCTACGAGCAGTACTTC
CDR3: CASSGAGQGPYEQYF

J: TRBJ1-2
size: .
V: TRBV29-1
D: .
DNA: TGCAGCGTCGACGTCGGGGGGGCTAACTATGGCTACACCTTC
CDR3: CSVDVGGANYGYTF

J: TRBJ2-7
size: .
V: TRBV27
D: TRBD2
DNA: TGTGCCAGCAGTTTAGTTCCTAGCGGGATTGGCTACGAGCAGTACTTC
CDR3: CASSLVPSGIGYEQYF

J: TRBJ2-2
size: .
V: TRBV9
D: .
DNA: TGTGCCAGCAGCGTAGATTCTGAGAACACCGGGGAGCTGTTTTTT
CDR3: CASSVDSENTGELFF

J: TRBJ2-7
size: .
V: TRBV30
D: TRBD2
DNA: TGTGCCTGGAGTGTGAGAGCGGGACGCCACAACGAGCAGTACTTC
CDR3: CAWSVRAGRHNEQYF

J: TRBJ2-7
size: once
V: TRBV28
D: .
DNA: TGTGCCAGCAGTTTCGCCGGGACCGCTTCCTACGAGCAGTACTTC
CDR3: CASSFAGTASYEQYF

J: TRBJ1-2
size: .
V: TRBV11-2
D: .
DNA: TGTGCCAGCAGCTTAGGGAGGTATGGTGGCTACACCTTC
CDR3: CASSLGRYGGYTF

J: TRBJ1-2
size: many
V: TRBV5-3
D: .
DNA: TGTGCCAGAAGACCACGCCGGGCCCTCTATGGCTACACCTTC
CDR3: CARRPRRALYGYTF

J: TRBJ2-1
size: .
V: TRBV6-5
D: TRBD2
DNA: TGTGCCAGCAGTTGGGGGGGGCTAGCGGGAGGCCGGGAGCAGTTCTTC
CDR3: CASSWGGLAGGREQFF

J: TRBJ2-1
size: .
V: TRBV5-4
D: TRBD1
DNA: TGTGCCAGCAGCATGCGACAGGGCTCCTACAATGAGCAGTTCTTC
CDR3: CASSMRQGSYNEQFF

J: TRBJ1-2
size: .
V: TRBV4-2
D: TRBD1
DNA: TGTGCCAGCAGCCCTGCTTCGGACAGGGCTATCCATGGCTACACCTTC
CDR3: CASSPASDRAIHGYTF

J: TRBJ2-1
size: .
V: TRBV11-3
D: .
DNA: TGTGCCAGCAGCTTCCTCCTAGGGAGCGGTGAGCAGTTCTTC
CDR3: CASSFLLGSGEQFF

J: TRBJ2-5
size: .
V: TRBV7-9
D: .
DNA: TGTGCCAGCAGCTTCTCGGGGTACCAAGAGACCCAGTACTTC
CDR3: CASSFSGYQETQYF

J: TRBJ2-7
size: .
V: TRBV5-4
D: TRBD2
DNA: TGTGCCAGCAGTTTTTCTATGACTAGCGCGGCCTCCTACGAGCAGTACTTC
CDR3: CASSFSMTSAASYEQYF

J: TRBJ2-7
size: .
V: TRBV29-1
D: .
DNA: TGCAGCGTTGATGGGGGCGGATCCGAGCAGTACTTC
CDR3: CSVDGGGSEQYF

J: TRBJ2-3
size: .
V: TRBV14
D: TRBD2
DNA: TGTGCCAGCAGCCGCGTCGGGGGGAGAGATACGCAGTATTTT
CDR3: CASSRVGGRDTQYF

J: TRBJ2-5
size: .
V: TRBV7-2
D: TRBD2
DNA: TGTGCCAGCAGCTTACTGGGGCGGGAGTGGGAGACCCAGTACTTC
CDR3: CASSLLGREWETQYF

J: TRBJ1-2
size: .
V: TRBV6-1
D: .
DNA: TGTGCCAGCAGTGAAGGGGGACCCCAACTCTATGGCTACACCTTC
CDR3: CASSEGGPQLYGYTF

J: TRBJ1-1
size: once
V: TRBV6-6
D: .
DNA: TGTGCCAGCAGTTACGGGGGCCCTGAAGCTTTCTTT
CDR3: CASSYGGPEAFF

J: TRBJ2-1
size: once
V: TRBV6-5
D: .
DNA: TGTGCCAGCAGCCGGACCGCGGGTGAGCAGTTCTTC
CDR3: CASSRTAGEQFF

J: TRBJ1-1
size: .
V: TRBV14
D: .
DNA: TGTGCCAGCAGCGAAGAGACAGTCAAGGGCACTGAAGCTTTCTTT
CDR3: CASSEETVKGTEAFF